The text below deals with one T cell receptor (beta chain). CDR3 length: 14 amino acids. A multiplex PCR was run with 60 Vbeta primers and 13 Jbeta primers. Sequenced by immunoSEQ multiplex PCR; TCRdb stores in-frame clones only, minus some. The sample has about 160,000 clones; 82% are singletons. This sample was included in a study of cytomegalovirus exposure and HLA in healthy donors. Across the study: As released early, the data held 75 million to 90 million unique TCRs from HLA-typed donors.

Sequenced material: PBMCs. V and J are TRBV12-2 and TRBJ2-1; TRBD2, the D gene given by the table, was not confirmed from the DNA. TRBV12-2 is reported as a pseudogene. The clonotype was recovered from a girl aged 2 to 10 in good health and CMV-seropositive. The CDR3 coding sequence is TGTGCAAGTCTTCGGGAGGGCCCATACAATGAGCAGTTCTTC. Protein product: CASLREGPYNEQFF.